This entry is about one TCR beta chain. The sample comes from a study of T-cell reconstitution after alpha-beta-depleted transplantation in children. V was trimmed by 2 bases and J by 6 bases, leaving 21 bases between them. Germline-derived CDR1 and CDR2 are SGHTS and YDEGEE. The CDR3 contains 16 residues. Unique molecular identifiers featured in how the TCRbeta library was prepared. MiXCR, run by TCRdb on the PCR reads, gives a single entry per CDR3 protein. The sample records about a million distinct CDR3 sequences, about 29% being singletons. The chain uses TRBV5-8 and TRBJ2-7; D tentatively reads TRBD1 or TRBD2 (5 bases each). The clonotype comes from a boy in the first two years of life who had a stem cell transplant for SCID, so the T cells may come from the graft donor. This specimen consisted of PBMCs, mostly from graft donor cells, obtained 360 days after TCRalphabeta/CD19-depleted stem cell transplant. CDR3 DNA sequence: TGTGCCAGCAGCTTTACCGGGACGGGGCAACTTGGCGAGCAGTACTTC. Protein: CASSFTGTGQLGEQYF.